The rows below give T cell receptor beta chains drawn from one sample of a study of blood T cells in healthy people across ages. TCRdb re-analysed the 5' RACE reads in MiXCR, keeping a single row per CDR3 protein. The sample consists of approximately 880,000 distinct CDR3 sequences, about 44% of them appearing once. Sequencing used blood. These receptors were collected from a man aged 25 to 40 in good health. Each CDR3 is given with its conserved first and last residue. Each record gives: D gene, V gene, clone size, J gene, CDR3 DNA, CDR3 protein. D genes are given only for firm matches. A row's size may be missing; if present it is once, few, many or a size class.

NA	TRBV9	NA	TRBJ2-1	TGTGCCAGCAGCGTGGGACCGGACTCCTACAATGAGCAGTTCTTC	CASSVGPDSYNEQFF
TRBD1	TRBV12-3/TRBV12-4	NA	TRBJ1-5	TGTGCCAGCAGTTGGGGACAGGGGAGAGCGAATCAGCCCCAGCATTTT	CASSWGQGRANQPQHF
NA	TRBV5-1	NA	TRBJ2-1	TGCGCCAGCAGCGGACTGGACAATGAGCAGTTCTTC	CASSGLDNEQFF
NA	TRBV12-3/TRBV12-4	few	TRBJ1-4	TGTGCCAGCTCTCGCCCCCAGGGAAATGAAAAACTGTTTTTT	CASSRPQGNEKLFF
NA	TRBV20-1	NA	TRBJ1-2	TGCAGTGCCTGGAGTCTGGTCGGTGGCTACACCTTC	CSAWSLVGGYTF
NA	TRBV5-4	NA	TRBJ2-1	TGTGCCAGCTTGACCGGGCCGGGAGAGACCCAGTTCTTC	CASLTGPGETQFF
TRBD2	TRBV20-1	NA	TRBJ2-1	TGCAGTGCTACCCGGGGAGCGGGGGGGTACAATGAGCAGTTCTTC	CSATRGAGGYNEQFF
NA	TRBV3-1	NA	TRBJ2-3	TGTGCCAGCAGCCAAGATCGCATTTACACAGATACGCAGTATTTT	CASSQDRIYTDTQYF
TRBD1	TRBV6-6	NA	TRBJ2-7	TGTGCCAGCAGAAGACAGGGGCCTTCCTACGAGCAGTACTTC	CASRRQGPSYEQYF
NA	TRBV3-1	NA	TRBJ2-7	TGTGCCAGCAGCCACCCGGGACATCCCTACGAGCAGTACTTC	CASSHPGHPYEQYF
NA	TRBV7-6	few	TRBJ1-3	TGTGCCAGCAGCTACGGGACCCTTCGAGGCACCATATATTTT	CASSYGTLRGTIYF
NA	TRBV24-1	few	TRBJ2-3	TGTGCCACCAGTGCCAGGGGTCCAGATACGCAGTATTTT	CATSARGPDTQYF
TRBD1	TRBV20-1	NA	TRBJ1-6	TGCAGTGCGAAACAGGGGAGCTCCTATAATTCACCCCTCCACTTT	CSAKQGSSYNSPLHF
NA	TRBV6-2/TRBV6-3	NA	TRBJ2-2	TGTGCCAGCAGTGGGCGACGAAGCCACACCGGGGAGCTGTTTTTT	CASSGRRSHTGELFF
NA	TRBV6-2/TRBV6-3	once	TRBJ2-7	TGTGCCAGCAGTTCCCGGGGGAACGGCGAGCAGTACTTC	CASSSRGNGEQYF
NA	TRBV5-6	NA	TRBJ1-2	TGTGCCAGCAGCTTGGAACGGCCATATGGCTGCACCTTC	CASSLERPYGCTF
NA	TRBV7-2	few	TRBJ1-2	TGTGCCAGCAACCAACTATTGGGTGGCTACACCTTC	CASNQLLGGYTF
TRBD1	TRBV7-3	NA	TRBJ1-5	TGTGCCAGCAGCTTAAACAGGGGACCCAATCAGCCCCAGCATTTT	CASSLNRGPNQPQHF
TRBD1	TRBV7-9	NA	TRBJ1-2	TGTGCCAGCAGCGTAAGAACCACAGGGGATGGCTACACCTTC	CASSVRTTGDGYTF
NA	TRBV29-1	NA	TRBJ2-4	TGCAGCGTTGAGGGACAATTTAAAAACATTCAGTACTTC	CSVEGQFKNIQYF
NA	TRBV5-5	NA	TRBJ2-5	TGTGCCAGCAGCACCGCACTAGGTGCAGAGACCCAGTACTTC	CASSTALGAETQYF
NA	TRBV29-1	NA	TRBJ2-4	TGCAGCGCTCTCCCGGGGGTCAAAAACATTCAGTACTTC	CSALPGVKNIQYF
NA	TRBV28	NA	TRBJ2-2	TGTGCCAGCAGTTTTAGCGAGGGGAATACCGGGGAGCTGTTTTTT	CASSFSEGNTGELFF
NA	TRBV4-3	NA	TRBJ2-7	TGCGCCAGCAGCCCCTCTACAGGGCTCTCCTACGAGCAGTACTTC	CASSPSTGLSYEQYF
NA	TRBV12-3/TRBV12-4	NA	TRBJ2-3	TGTGCCAGCAGTAGGGGGTTACAGCGCGAGGGAGATACGCAGTATTTT	CASSRGLQREGDTQYF
TRBD1	TRBV3-1	NA	TRBJ2-7	TGTGCCAGCAGCCAACGTCAGGGGGTAACGTACGAGCAGTACTTC	CASSQRQGVTYEQYF
NA	TRBV15	NA	TRBJ2-3	TGTGCCACCAGCAGGTCAGGGGCTAGCACAGATACGCAGTATTTT	CATSRSGASTDTQYF
NA	TRBV3-1	NA	TRBJ2-3	TGTGCCAGCAGCCAAGATCTCAGGGGGGGGCAGTATTTT	CASSQDLRGGQYF
TRBD2	TRBV4-1	many	TRBJ2-5	TGCGCCAGCAGCCCCCGGACTAGCGGGGGCCAACGAGAGACCCAGTACTTC	CASSPRTSGGQRETQYF
NA	TRBV21-1	NA	TRBJ2-6	TGTGCCAGCAGCAAGCTGGTGCGGGTCCACTCGACCTCTGGGGCCAACGTCCTGACTTTC	CASSKLVRVHSTSGANVLTF
TRBD1	TRBV9	NA	TRBJ1-1	TGTGCCAGCGGCCAATGGACAGGGATGAACACTGAAGCTTTCTTT	CASGQWTGMNTEAFF
NA	TRBV29-1	NA	TRBJ2-2	TGCAGCGTTGTGGGGACAATCGGCGGGGAGCTGTTTTTT	CSVVGTIGGELFF